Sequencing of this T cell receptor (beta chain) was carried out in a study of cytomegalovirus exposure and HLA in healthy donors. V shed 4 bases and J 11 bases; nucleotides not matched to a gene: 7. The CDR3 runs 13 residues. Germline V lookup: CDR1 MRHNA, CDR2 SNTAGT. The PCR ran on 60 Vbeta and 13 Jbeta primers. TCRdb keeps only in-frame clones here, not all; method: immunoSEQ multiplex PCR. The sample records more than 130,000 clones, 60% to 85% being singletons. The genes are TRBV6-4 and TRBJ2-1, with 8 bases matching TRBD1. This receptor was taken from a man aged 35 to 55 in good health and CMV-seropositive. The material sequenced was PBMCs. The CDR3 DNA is TGTGCCAGCAGTGGGTTAAGGACAGGGCAGCAGTTCTTC. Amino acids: CASSGLRTGQQFF.